This entry features one TCR beta chain sequence. It has no known antigen specificity. The sample holds no much larger clone one base away, and base qualities are not on file. V drops 2 bases and J drops 9 bases, leaving 14 bases in between. Counted from cysteine to phenylalanine, this CDR3 has 13 amino acids. Only the CDR3 part of the read is kept: 39 bases, read in frame from the first base. CDR1 is given as SNHLY and CDR2 as FYNNEI, both from the germline V gene. The source of the sample is a study of shared clonotypes between healthy human individuals (dated by TCRdb to 2018 to 2021). As for the study more broadly: A few men and a couple of women, aged 18 to 49 years, made up the cohort. For each donor, CD4 naive and CD4 memory were each given three plates, CD8 naive was given two plates, and CD8 memory was given one plate. Blood TCR repertoires of about 5 healthy adults were deeply sequenced to estimate repertoire size and the extent of clonotype sharing between individuals. Libraries were prepared and TCR repertoires were sequenced by different laboratories using diverse techniques, in order to increase sequencing depth and limit assay-specific biases. Per donor, leukapheresis produced somewhere between about 0.94 and 9.5 billion PBMCs.

For the CD8 naive samples, CD45RO-negative cells were positively selected for CCR7, yielding a CD45RA+CCR7+ population from which TemRA cells were excluded. The donors were healthy, HIV-negative adults who had no recently reported acute infections or vaccinations. Every donor was a Caucasian adult residing in Nashville, Tennessee, USA. Blood was collected by leukapheresis, and PBMCs were isolated by Ficoll-Histopaque density gradient centrifugation and then cryopreserved in liquid nitrogen vapor phase. Analytical flow cytometry was used to check the purity and quantity of every magnetically sorted T cell population. Each sorted fraction had its genomic DNA isolated and then quantified by UV absorbance on a Nanodrop 2000c. Study-wide conclusions, independent of this receptor: Rarefaction of sorted-subset datasets indicated incomplete sequencing despite the large sequencing depth. Pairwise subsampling led to the expectation that sequencing depth would affect the degree of clonotype sharing among donors. Naive subsets generally had larger estimated clonotype richness than memory subsets did. Sharing across several donors was observed for approximately 5% of naive CD4, under 4% of naive CD8, about 2.3% of memory CD4, and around 0.4% of memory CD8 clonotypes. Sampling was restricted to blood, and TCR repertoires in tissues likely differ from the TCR repertoires found in blood. The genetic and exposure-history diversity represented was limited by the small number of donors. Compared with non-shared clonotypes, clonotypes shared by all four sorted-subset donors had higher generation probabilities.

Using the deep immunoSEQ assay, multiplex PCR amplified TCR CDR3 regions from genomic DNA. Extracted genomic DNA from each cell subset was distributed evenly across all wells of several immunoSEQ 96-well plates, and each plate was treated as a replicate. For sorted subsets, each replicate PCR was loaded with approximately 0.2 ug genomic DNA, equivalent to 25,000 to 35,000 T cell genomes. Purified libraries were quantified with a Qubit 3.0 fluorometer, sized on a Bioanalyzer 2100, and re-quantified with the KAPA Library Quantification kit. A separate single-read 150-cycle Illumina NextSeq 550 flow cell was used to sequence each immunoSEQ 96-well plate. The study's processing was this. The immunoSEQ output contained only junctional sequences without quality scores, so filtering could not match that applied to full-length reads. Sequences were annotated with PyIR, a Python wrapper for IgBLAST v1.9, and V/J genes and CDR3 were assigned using IMGT germline references. Reads were removed for weak V/J assignments (E-value above 1e-6), missing CDR3, stop codons, out-of-frame junctions, or ambiguous translated residues. V3J clonotypes were defined as sequences sharing an identical inferred V gene, J gene, and CDR3 amino acid sequence. The percentage overlap between two repertoires was calculated by dividing the number of shared unique clonotypes by the size of the smaller repertoire. RTK rarefaction, the Chao1 estimator, and Recon v2.1 estimates of unobserved clonotypes were used to assess repertoire richness. For all TCRbeta clonotypes obtained by the gDNA method from a few donors, generation probabilities were computed with OLGA. TCRdb carries this immuneACCESS record with in-frame sequences only. Its versions omit some clonotypes, under half of them owing to an unresolved V gene in the studies checked, with the rest unexplained. V, J and clone size are taken as reported in that table, and D and trimming were inferred from the DNA itself. Here the sample has around 2,000,000 clones; roughly 91% occur a single time. The ten largest make up more than 1.5% of the sample.

The sequenced material came from naive CD8+ T cells from PBMCs. The cell subset or site label, read with the paper, signifies: CD45RA+CCR7+. Recombination linked TRBV2 to TRBJ2-7; 6 matching bases give a weak D call of TRBD2. The origin of this receptor is a man aged 18 to 29 in good health. Some clones in this sample may be carry-over from other donors' samples. The nucleotides are TGTGCCAGCAGTGAACCAGCGGGTGGCTGGCAGTACTTC. It translates to CASSEPAGGWQYF.